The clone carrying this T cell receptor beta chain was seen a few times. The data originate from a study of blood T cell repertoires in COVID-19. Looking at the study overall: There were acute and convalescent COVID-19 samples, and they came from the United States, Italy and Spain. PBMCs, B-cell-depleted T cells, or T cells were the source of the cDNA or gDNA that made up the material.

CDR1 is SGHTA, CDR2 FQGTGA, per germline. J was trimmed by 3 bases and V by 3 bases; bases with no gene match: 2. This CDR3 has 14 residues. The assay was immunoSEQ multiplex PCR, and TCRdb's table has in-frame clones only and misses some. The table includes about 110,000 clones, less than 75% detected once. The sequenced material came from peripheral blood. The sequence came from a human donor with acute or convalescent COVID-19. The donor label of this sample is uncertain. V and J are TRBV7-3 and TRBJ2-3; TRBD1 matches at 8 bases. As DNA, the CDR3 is TGTGCCAGCAGCTTCCGGACAGGGACAGATACGCAGTATTTT. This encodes CASSFRTGTDTQYF.